This T cell receptor beta chain comes out of a study of a mutant IDH1 vaccine in newly diagnosed glioma. Study information: Vaccination was launched 4-6 weeks after radiotherapy alone, or with temozolomide cycles.

Time point here: week 5, during vaccination. Doses consisted of 300 ug of mutant IDH1 20-mer peptide each, paired with topical imiquimod. The CDR3 length is 15 residues. Unmatched junction bases numbered 3, after V lost 4 bases and J lost 0 bases. Germline V gene data show CDR1 as LNHDA and CDR2 as SQIVND (reference sequence). A note on this clone: The antigen is undetermined.

Assay used: immunoSEQ multiplex PCR; TCRdb lists only in-frame clones, some missing. The data hold 75,000 to 85,000 clones, with over 75% observed a single time. The sample consisted of PBMCs, taken from a glioma patient whose treatment included an IDH1 peptide vaccine. This sequence joins TRBV19 and TRBJ2-1; 7 bases map to TRBD1. This receptor was identified in a woman in her fifties or sixties with glioma. The CDR3 DNA is TGTGCCAGTAGTAGACAGGGTTTCTCCTACAATGAGCAGTTCTTC. Translated, it gives CASSRQGFSYNEQFF.